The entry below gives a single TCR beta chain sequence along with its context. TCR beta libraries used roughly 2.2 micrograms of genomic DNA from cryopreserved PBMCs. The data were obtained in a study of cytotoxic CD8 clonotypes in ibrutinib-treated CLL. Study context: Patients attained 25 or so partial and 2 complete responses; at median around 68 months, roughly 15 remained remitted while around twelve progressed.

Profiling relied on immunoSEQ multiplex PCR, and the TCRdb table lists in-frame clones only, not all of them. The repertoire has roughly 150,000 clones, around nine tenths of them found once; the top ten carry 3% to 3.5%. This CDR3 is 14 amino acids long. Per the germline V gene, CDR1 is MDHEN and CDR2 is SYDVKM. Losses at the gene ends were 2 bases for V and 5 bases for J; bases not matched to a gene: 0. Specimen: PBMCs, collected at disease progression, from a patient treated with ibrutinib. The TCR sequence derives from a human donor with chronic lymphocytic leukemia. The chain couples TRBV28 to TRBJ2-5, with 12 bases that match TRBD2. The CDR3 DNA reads TGTGCCAGCAGTTTACTAGCGGGAGGGGAGACCCAGTACTTC. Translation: CASSLLAGGETQYF.